The 28 T cell receptor beta chains in this list originate from one sample, sequenced in a study of T cells in women clearing cervical HPV infection. Assay: immunoSEQ multiplex PCR; the TCRdb copy retains only in-frame clones and omits some. The sample has 31,000 or so clones. The sample was blood buffy coat. The receptors here all came from a woman aged 18 to 75 with a cervical HPV16 infection that either progressed to CIN3+ or cleared (not recorded which).

The DNA read from the CDR3 is TGCAGTGCTGGGACAGGCCCCGAG. Protein product: CSAGTGPE. The full CDR3 sequence reads CSAGTGPEQYF. The rearrangement uses TRBV20-1 and TRBJ2-7; 8 bases line up with TRBD1. The CDR3 end is not reached by the read, which stops 3 residues before it; the germline J gene fills it in. The germline gives CDR1 DFQATT, CDR2 SNEGSKA (reference sequence). The CDR3 loop spans 11 amino acids. The junction had 3 bases not matched to a gene; V was cut back by 5 bases and J by 6 bases.

In regard to this clone: The read is 3 residues too short to cover the CDR3 end, so that end is filled in from the germline J gene. V usage is TRBV19 and J usage is TRBJ1-6; D is perhaps TRBD1 (6 bases). The CDR3 spans 14 residues. The V gene's germline CDR1 is LNHDA and CDR2 SQIVND (reference sequence). Trimming cost V 3 bases and J 7 bases, with 10 bases left between them. The part of the CDR3 DNA that was read is TGTGCCAGTAGTATCGGCAGGGGAAATTCACCC. This gives the protein CASSIGRGNSP. The CDR3 reads in full as CASSIGRGNSPLHF.

About this clone itself: The read ends 3 residues shy of where the CDR3 ends; the end is completed using the germline J gene. The chain joins TRBV7-2 to TRBJ2-7; D is ambiguous. V lost 0 bases, J lost 0 bases, and 6 bases lay in between. The CDR3 has 14 residues. Germline CDR1 reads SGHTA; CDR2 reads FQGNSA. The CDR3: CASSLARASYEQYF. The DNA read from the CDR3 is TGTGCCAGCAGCTTAGCTAGAGCCTCCTACGAG. Full variable domain (rest looked up from reference TRBV7-2 and TRBJ2-7): GAGVSQSPSNKVTEKGKDVELRCDPISGHTALYWYRQSLGQGLEFLIYFQGNSAPDKSGLPSDRFSAERTGGSVSTLTIQRTQQEDSAVYLCASSLARASYEQYFGPGTRLTVT.

As regards this clone: Read coverage stops 3 residues before the CDR3 terminus; the germline J gene supplies the remainder. This rearrangement joins TRBV9 to TRBJ2-3; 10 bases fit TRBD1. The CDR3 is made up of 17 amino acids. V dropped 0 bases and J dropped 2; count of bases not matched to a gene: 6. Per germline, CDR1 SGDLS and CDR2 YYNGEE. CDR3 bases read: TGTGCCAGCAGCGTAGCACTGACAGGGGGCTCCACAGATACG. Its translation: CASSVALTGGSTDT. The whole CDR3 sequence reads CASSVALTGGSTDTQYF.

About this clone: The CDR3 is cut off 3 residues early in the read; its end comes from the germline J gene. This chain links TRBV7-9 with TRBJ1-2; D call uncertain. Per germline, CDR1 SEHNR and CDR2 FQNEAQ (reference sequence). This CDR3 region has 13 residues. CDR3 sequence: CASSPGLGNDYTF. Incomplete CDR3 DNA: TGTGCCAGCAGCCCCGGACTAGGGAATGAC.

On this clone itself: The read ends 3 residues before the CDR3 terminus; that terminus is restored from the germline J gene. The chain recombines TRBV5-6 with TRBJ1-2, with 7 positions matching TRBD1. The CDR3 runs 15 residues. Germline trimming cut 1 base from V and 3 bases from J; bases unmatched to any gene: 6. Germline V lookup: CDR1 SGHDT, CDR2 YYEEEE. CDR3 DNA (partial): TGTGCCAGCAGCTTGCGCAGGGGGTACGACTATGGC. Residues: CASSLRRGYDYG. The full CDR3 protein is CASSLRRGYDYGYTF.

Remarks on this clone: The read stops 3 residues short of the end of the CDR3; the missing end is completed from the germline J gene. The rearrangement links TRBV6-1 to TRBJ2-1, with D tentatively TRBD1 (6 bases). The CDR3 sequence is 15 residues long. Germline CDR1 MNHNS, CDR2 SASEGT. V lost 4 bases to trimming and J lost 7 bases, with 17 bases between them. This CDR3 is CASSAWTADGNEQFF. The CDR3 bases that were read are TGTGCCAGCAGTGCCTGGACAGCTGACGGAAATGAG.

Regarding this clone: Read coverage stops 3 residues before the CDR3 terminus; the germline J gene supplies the remainder. The chain joins TRBV19 to TRBJ2-2, with D perhaps matching TRBD1 (6 bases). The CDR3 is 14 amino acids. CDR1 and CDR2 from the germline V gene are LNHDA and SQIVND (reference sequence). The CDR3 DNA, read in part, is TGTGCCAGTAGTAAGGGGGAACTTGGGGAAAAG. It is translated as CASSKGELGEK. The entire CDR3 is CASSKGELGEKLFF.

Details on this clone: The DNA ends 3 residues before the CDR3 does, and the rest of the CDR3 is filled in from the germline J gene. The chain is built from TRBV6-1 and TRBJ1-1; TRBD1 matches at 9 bases. CDR1 and CDR2 (germline): MNHNS, SASEGT. The CDR3 contains 15 residues. After removal of 3 bases from V and 1 base from J, the junction contained 3 bases not matched to a gene. Partial CDR3 DNA: TGTGCCAGCAGTGATGGGACAGGGAGGAACACTGAA. Protein product: CASSDGTGRNTE. The complete CDR3 sequence is CASSDGTGRNTEAFF.

As to this clone: The read terminates 3 residues ahead of where the CDR3 ends, so the germline J gene completes it. The chain employs TRBV13 and TRBJ1-2, with D maybe TRBD1 (5 bases). The length of the CDR3 is 14 residues. V lost 1 base, J lost 5 bases, and 11 bases lay in between. CDR1 PRHDT and CDR2 FYEKMQ come from the germline V gene (reference sequence). The covered CDR3 bases are TGTGCCAGCAGCTTAGCGGGGGAGAGGTATGGC. This sequence encodes CASSLAGERYG. The entire CDR3 reads CASSLAGERYGYTF.

A note on this clone: The CDR3 end falls 3 residues outside the read, so it is completed with the germline J gene. This chain uses TRBV20-1 with TRBJ2-4; 9 bases match TRBD1. This CDR3 comprises 13 residues. V lost 6 bases and J lost 5; bases outside the gene matches: 5. Germline loops: CDR1 DFQATT, CDR2 SNEGSKA (reference sequence). The covered CDR3 bases are TGCAGTGCACTACAGGGGGCGGAAAACATT. This encodes CSALQGAENI. The whole CDR3 is CSALQGAENIQYF.

A word on this clone: At one end the junction does not follow the germline gene, possibly because of a read error. The read gets to within 3 residues of the CDR3 end, and the germline J gene fills in the rest. The sample contains more than one DNA sequence encoding this CDR3. V gene TRBV5-6 combines with J gene TRBJ1-3; 7 bases are a match to TRBD1. Germline-derived CDR1 and CDR2 are SGHDT and YYEEEE. This CDR3 is built from 13 residues. Here the CDR3 reads CASSLGTGNTIYF. CDR3 DNA, as far as it was read: TGTGCCAGCAGCTTGGGGACAGGAAACACA.

Concerning this clone itself: The CDR3 extends 3 residues past the end of the read, so its final part is completed from the germline J gene. The rearrangement joins TRBV6-1 to TRBJ2-5; 7 bases agree with TRBD1. The CDR3 contains 15 residues. The germline V gene has CDR1 MNHNS and CDR2 SASEGT. CDR3 sequence: CASSEARPGTDTQYF. CDR3 bases read: TGTGCCAGCAGTGAAGCCAGGCCGGGGACAGATACC.

In regard to this clone: The CDR3 end lies 3 residues beyond the end of the read and is filled in from the germline J gene. This chain connects TRBV7-6 to TRBJ1-2, with D uncertain. Germline CDR1 is SGHVS and CDR2 is FNYEAQ. The length of the CDR3 is 12 residues. The CDR3 spells CASSLGGNDYTF. CDR3 bases read: TGTGCCAGCAGCTTAGGCGGGAATGAC.

As for this clone: The read falls 3 residues short of the CDR3 end, and the missing part is taken from the germline J gene. This rearrangement joins TRBV6-2 or TRBV6-3 to TRBJ2-7; the match to TRBD2 covers 8 bases. The germline V gene has CDR1 MNHEY and CDR2 SVGEGT. This CDR3 contains 17 residues. Trimming at V came to 0 bases and at J to 4 bases, leaving 11 bases not matched to a gene. The CDR3 bases that were read are TGTGCCAGCAGTTACTCGATTATTACTAGCGGAAATTACGAG. Its translation: CASSYSIITSGNYE. The CDR3 reads in full as CASSYSIITSGNYEQYF.

On this clone itself: The CDR3 end is not reached by the read, which stops 3 residues before it; the germline J gene fills it in. The chain has TRBV30 and TRBJ1-1, with D perhaps matching TRBD1 (6 bases). V dropped 6 bases and J dropped 0 bases, with 23 bases sitting between them. The CDR3 extends over 17 amino acids. CDR1 and CDR2 from the germline V gene are GTSNPN and SVGIG (reference sequence). The CDR3 bases that were read are TGTGCCTGTCAGAAGGGACACCGGAAGAACATGAACACTGAA. The encoded protein is CACQKGHRKNMNTE. The entire CDR3 protein is CACQKGHRKNMNTEAFF.

A remark on this clone: The sequenced fragment ends 3 residues before the CDR3 boundary, so the rest is inferred from the germline J gene. The V call is TRBV5-1, the J call TRBJ1-1; TRBD1 agrees at 11 bases. This CDR3 has 14 residues. Germline lookup yields CDR1 SGHRS and CDR2 YFSETQ. V shed 3 bases, J shed 4 bases, and the junction held 2 bases outside the gene matches. Partial CDR3 DNA: TGCGCCAGCAGCTCGGGACAGGGGGGCACTGAA. It is translated as CASSSGQGGTE. In full, the CDR3 is CASSSGQGGTEAFF.

About this clone: The DNA ends 3 residues before the CDR3 does, and the rest of the CDR3 is filled in from the germline J gene. This sequence joins TRBV19 and TRBJ1-2; D call uncertain. Germline CDR1 reads LNHDA; CDR2 reads SQIVND (reference sequence). There are 14 residues in the CDR3. The covered CDR3 bases are TGTGCCAGTAACCCAAGGCCCTACACAGATACC. It is translated as CASNPRPYTDT. The CDR3 in its entirety is CASNPRPYTDTYTF. The full variable domain, completed using reference TRBV19 and TRBJ1-2, is DGGITQSPKYLFRKEGQNVTLSCEQNLNHDAMYWYRQDPGQGLRLIYYSQIVNDFQKGDIAEGYSVSREKKESFPLTVTSAQKNPTAFYLCASNPRPYTDTYTFGSGTRLTVV.

Comments on this clone: Read sequence stops 3 residues before the CDR3 end, and the germline J gene provides the missing end. This sequence joins TRBV6-7 and TRBJ1-2, with 12 bases fitting TRBD1. TRBV6-7 has ORF status, its function being uncertain. This CDR3 region has 16 residues. Partial CDR3 DNA: TGTGCCAGCAGACACTCTTCGGGACAGGGGGCATTGAAC. Translation: CASRHSSGQGALN. The full-length CDR3 reads as CASRHSSGQGALNYTF.

To note about this clone: The sequenced fragment ends 3 residues before the CDR3 boundary, so the rest is inferred from the germline J gene. This sequence joins TRBV30 and TRBJ1-1; 8 bases line up with TRBD1. Trimming removed 5 bases from V and 5 bases from J; junction bases left unmatched: 4. Germline CDR1 GTSNPN, CDR2 SVGIG (reference sequence). CDR3 size: 12 residues. CDR3 DNA, as far as it was read: TGTGCCTGGGACAGGGGAGGGACTGAA. Translation: CAWDRGGTE. The entire CDR3 sequence reads CAWDRGGTEAFF. The variable domain in full, completed from reference TRBV30 and TRBJ1-1, reads SQTIHQWPATLVQPVGSPLSLECTVEGTSNPNLYWYRQAAGRGLQLLFYSVGIGQISSEVPQNLSASRPQDRQFILSSKKLLLSDSGFYLCAWDRGGTEAFFGQGTRLTVV.

CDR3 DNA, as far as it was read: TGCAGTGCTAGACCCTCTAGCGGGAGTAGGTACGAG. Translated, it gives CSARPSSGSRYE. The full CDR3 protein reads CSARPSSGSRYEQYF. V is TRBV20-1 and J is TRBJ2-7; 10 nucleotides line up with TRBD2. The read gets to within 3 residues of the CDR3 end, and the germline J gene fills in the rest. V shed 2 bases and J 4 bases; nucleotides not matched to a gene: 8. The CDR3 loop spans 15 amino acids. Germline CDR1 is DFQATT and CDR2 is SNEGSKA (reference sequence).

Concerning this clone: From the germline J gene comes the end of the CDR3, since the read stops 3 residues before it. This chain uses TRBV19 with TRBJ2-2, with a weak D call TRBD2 (7 bases). Looked up from germline, CDR1 is LNHDA and CDR2 is SQIVND (reference sequence). The CDR3 consists of 16 residues. CDR3 amino acids: CASSWGGRGSNEKLFF. Partial CDR3 DNA: TGTGCCAGTAGTTGGGGGGGGCGCGGATCTAATGAAAAG.

With regard to this clone: Coverage ceases 3 residues before the CDR3 finishes, and the germline J gene fills in the end. The chain links TRBV14 to TRBJ1-1, with D maybe TRBD1 (6 bases). Germline V lookup: CDR1 SGHDN, CDR2 FVKESK. This CDR3 is 15 amino acids long. V lost 0 bases and J 4 bases, leaving 12 bases between the germline ends. The CDR3 bases that were read are TGTGCCAGCAGCCAAGATAAGGGGGAGACCACTGAA. It is translated as CASSQDKGETTE. The whole CDR3 is CASSQDKGETTEAFF.

Concerning this clone itself: The sequence runs out 3 residues before the end of the CDR3; the remainder is reconstructed from the germline J gene. The chain has TRBV7-7 and TRBJ2-7; TRBD1 matches at 11 bases. The J segment lost 3 bases and the V segment lost 5 bases, leaving 3 bases of the junction unmatched. This CDR3 comprises 14 residues. CDR1 is SSHAT and CDR2 is FNYEAQ in the germline V gene (reference sequence). This CDR3 reads CASSPGTGGYEQYF. The CDR3 bases that were read are TGTGCCAGCAGCCCCGGGACAGGGGGCTACGAG.

Regarding this clone: The read stops 3 residues short of the end of the CDR3; the missing end is completed from the germline J gene. The chain has TRBV6-2 or TRBV6-3 and TRBJ1-1, with 11 positions matching TRBD1. CDR1 is MNHEY, CDR2 SVGEGT, per germline. V gave up 8 bases and J gave up 7 bases; unmatched junction bases: 9. The CDR3 is made up of 14 amino acids. The CDR3 bases that were read are TGTGCCAGCGGGGGACAGGGGGGCTCGGGTGAA. It translates to CASGGQGGSGE. In full, the CDR3 reads CASGGQGGSGEAFF.

According to its frequency, this clone is medium-sized. The CDR3 goes on 3 residues after the read ends, and that part is filled in from the germline J gene. The V call is TRBV12-3 or TRBV12-4, the J call TRBJ2-3; TRBD2 agrees at 7 bases. This CDR3 is built from 15 residues. V lost 4 bases, J lost 3 bases, and 7 bases stayed unmatched. Partial CDR3 DNA: TGTGCCAGCAGTTCGGGGGGAGGGAGAACAGATACG. The encoded protein is CASSSGGGRTDT. The whole CDR3 sequence reads CASSSGGGRTDTQYF.

In regard to this clone: The CDR3 goes on 3 residues after the read ends, and that part is filled in from the germline J gene. This chain connects TRBV20-1 to TRBJ1-3, with TRBD1 matching over 8 bases. J gave up 1 base and V 5 bases, and 7 bases lay outside the gene matches. Germline CDR1 DFQATT, CDR2 SNEGSKA (reference sequence). CDR3 length: 15 amino acids. CDR3 sequence reads: CSAGTGRVSGNTIYF. The DNA read from the CDR3 is TGCAGTGCTGGGACAGGCCGCGTGTCTGGAAACACC.

Worth noting for this clone: The read ends 3 residues before the CDR3 terminus; that terminus is restored from the germline J gene. This sequence joins TRBV20-1 and TRBJ2-7; D might be TRBD1 (5 bases). This CDR3 is 13 amino acids long. Trimming removed 5 bases from V and 3 bases from J, with 14 bases in between. CDR1 and CDR2 from the germline V gene are DFQATT and SNEGSKA (reference sequence). The sequenced part of the CDR3 DNA is TGCAGTGCTTCACCCCCCGACAGCTACGAG. It is translated as CSASPPDSYE. The entire CDR3 is CSASPPDSYEQYF.